Presented here are 28 T cell receptor beta chains from one specimen sequenced in a study of a mutant IDH1 vaccine in newly diagnosed glioma. Their antigen targets remain unknown. Time point denoted: week 11, during vaccination. The content of each vaccine dose was 300 ug of mutant IDH1 20-mer peptide, and topical imiquimod accompanied it. Libraries were prepared by immunoSEQ multiplex PCR; TCRdb keeps only in-frame clonotypes and omits some of them. This table has tens of thousands of clones, around 80% appearing once. This material consisted of PBMCs, taken from a glioma patient whose treatment included an IDH1 peptide vaccine. These receptors were taken from a man in his forties or fifties with glioma.

Concerning this clone: The identical CDR3 is also encoded by other nucleotide sequences in the sample. The rearrangement links TRBV29-1 to TRBJ2-2, with 11 bases aligning to TRBD2. V trimming: 6 bases; J trimming: 1 base; junction bases outside the gene matches: 1. Germline assignment: CDR1 SQVTM and CDR2 ANQGSEA. CDR3 length: 14 amino acids. The CDR3 reads CSVGTSGNTGELFF. CDR3 sequence (DNA): TGCAGCGTCGGGACTAGCGGGAACACCGGGGAGCTGTTTTTT.

The chain is built from TRBV4-2 and TRBJ2-3; 12 positions match TRBD2. The CDR3 covers 16 residues. Losses at the gene ends were 5 bases for V and 3 bases for J; bases not matched to a gene: 6. CDR1 and CDR2 (germline): LGHNA, YNFKEQ. The CDR3 protein is CASSFTGTSGTDTQYF. CDR3 DNA: TGTGCCAGCAGCTTTACCGGGACTAGCGGGACAGATACGCAGTATTTT.

Turning to this clone: Sequence at one end of the junction differs from germline and may be a read error. V is TRBV7-7 and J is TRBJ2-7; D perhaps matches TRBD2 (6 bases). Germline values: CDR1 SSHAT, CDR2 FNYEAQ (reference sequence). CDR3 length: 14 residues. The CDR3 nucleotides read TGTGCTAGCAGCCCGGGACTGGGAAATTACGAGCAGTACTTC. Translating it yields CASSPGLGNYEQYF.

A single count supports this clone. The chain couples TRBV11-3 to TRBJ1-1; D not certain. From germline, CDR1 is SGHNT and CDR2 YENEEA. V lost 5 bases, J lost 2 bases, and 15 bases lay in between. The CDR3 is 15 residues long. The CDR3 loop reads CASSPRGQVNTEAFF. As DNA, the CDR3 is TGTGCCAGCAGCCCCCGTGGGCAGGTAAACACTGAAGCTTTCTTT.

This clone was detected only a few times. V and J are TRBV19 and TRBJ1-5; 7 nucleotides line up with TRBD1. Germline assignment: CDR1 LNHDA and CDR2 SQIVND (reference sequence). The CDR3 spans 16 residues. V shed 1 base and J 7 bases; nucleotides not matched to a gene: 10. CDR3 sequence (DNA): TGTGCCAGTAGTATAGGAATTGAGGGGGCTGTACAGCCCCAGCATTTT. Translated, it gives CASSIGIEGAVQPQHF.

The chain links TRBV9 to TRBJ1-1; D gene uncertain. Trimming removed 3 bases from V and 8 bases from J, with 14 bases in between. This CDR3 region has 13 residues. CDR1 and CDR2 from the germline V gene are SGDLS and YYNGEE. CDR3 nucleotide sequence: TGTGCCAGCAGCGATATGACAAAGGGAGAAGCTTTCTTT. Its protein product is CASSDMTKGEAFF.

The J gene is TRBJ2-2, the V gene TRBV9, with D perhaps matching TRBD1 (5 bases). V lost 3 bases to trimming and J lost 1 base, with 10 bases between them. Germline V gene data show CDR1 as SGDLS and CDR2 as YYNGEE. This CDR3 region has 15 residues. The CDR3 bases are TGTGCCAGCAGCGCCCCGCAGGGGAACACCGGGGAGCTGTTTTTT. This sequence encodes CASSAPQGNTGELFF.

The chain links TRBV19 to TRBJ1-1, with D possibly TRBD1 on 6 matching bases. V gave up 3 bases and J gave up 0 bases, with 14 bases separating them. The CDR3 loop spans 16 amino acids. The germline CDR1 and CDR2 sequences are LNHDA and SQIVND (reference sequence). The CDR3: CASSIQAGVVNTEAFF. The CDR3 DNA follows: TGTGCCAGTAGTATCCAGGCAGGGGTCGTGAACACTGAAGCTTTCTTT.

The genes are TRBV9 and TRBJ1-3; the D is unclear. Trimming took off 2 bases at V and 0 bases at J, with 9 bases between the two ends. Germline assignment: CDR1 SGDLS and CDR2 YYNGEE. The CDR3 has 15 residues. CDR3 amino acids: CASSVAANSGNTIYF. The CDR3 DNA reads as TGTGCCAGCAGCGTCGCCGCGAACTCTGGAAACACCATATATTTT.

This sequence joins TRBV5-5 and TRBJ1-1, with D tentatively TRBD1 (6 bases). Trimming removed 3 bases at V and 4 bases at J, with 10 bases between. This CDR3 contains 13 residues. Germline V gene data show CDR1 as SGHKS and CDR2 as YYEKEE (reference sequence). In DNA form, the CDR3 reads TGTGCCAGCAGCTACAGGGAACCCACTGAAGCTTTCTTT. Its translation: CASSYREPTEAFF.

The genes are TRBV7-9 and TRBJ1-6; 7 positions match TRBD1. The CDR3 sequence is 16 residues long. With 5 bases clipped from V and 9 bases from J, the junction kept 13 bases outside the gene matches. Germline V gene data show CDR1 as SEHNR and CDR2 as FQNEAQ (reference sequence). CDR3 sequence reads: CASSLSTTGLGSPLHF. The CDR3 region has the DNA TGTGCCAGCAGCCTCTCGACGACAGGGTTGGGTTCACCCCTCCACTTT.

J is TRBJ2-7 and V is TRBV5-5, with TRBD2 matching 11 bases. Trimming at V came to 2 bases and at J to 2 bases, leaving 6 bases not matched to a gene. Germline V gene data show CDR1 as SGHKS and CDR2 as YYEKEE (reference sequence). CDR3 length: 16 residues. DNA for the CDR3: TGTGCCAGCAGCTTCCTATCTAGCGGGAGGCCCTACGAGCAGTACTTC. It codes for CASSFLSSGRPYEQYF.

The CDR3 DNA reads as TGCGCCAGCAGCCAGTTCTTAAGCTCCTACAATGAGCAGTTCTTC. Protein product: CASSQFLSSYNEQFF. This sequence joins TRBV4-1 and TRBJ2-1; D remains ambiguous. The ends were cut back, 3 bases at V and 0 bases at J, with 9 bases in the middle. This CDR3 has 15 amino acids. The germline V gene encodes CDR1 MGHRA and CDR2 YSYEKL.

This chain joins TRBV7-9 and TRBJ2-5; TRBD2 matches 11 bases. After removal of 3 bases from V and 4 bases from J, the junction contained 7 bases not matched to a gene. CDR1 and CDR2 (germline): SEHNR, FQNEAQ (reference sequence). The CDR3 sequence is 16 residues long. Written as DNA, the CDR3 is TGTGCCAGCAGCTTCGTCCTAGCGGGGGGTATAGAGACCCAGTACTTC. Translation gives CASSFVLAGGIETQYF.

This clone was detected once. J is TRBJ1-4 and V is TRBV27; TRBD1 agrees at 7 bases. Looked up from germline, CDR1 is MNHEY and CDR2 is SMNVEV (reference sequence). This CDR3 region has 15 residues. Losses at the gene ends were 5 bases for V and 8 bases for J; bases not matched to a gene: 11. Written as DNA, the CDR3 is TGTGCCAGCAGTAAGGGGGCAGGCCGGAGCGAAAAACTGTTTTTT. It encodes CASSKGAGRSEKLFF.

By frequency in the sample, this clone is medium-sized (0.01 to 0.1%). J is TRBJ2-1 and V is TRBV4-1, with 10 bases fitting TRBD2. The CDR3 sequence is 16 residues long. The junction had 10 bases not matched to a gene; V was cut back by 4 bases and J by 7 bases. The germline CDR1 and CDR2 sequences are MGHRA and YSYEKL. This CDR3 reads CASSLLGTSGVNEQFF. The CDR3 bases are TGCGCCAGCAGCCTACTTGGCACTAGCGGGGTAAATGAGCAGTTCTTC.

V gene TRBV18 combines with J gene TRBJ2-7; 9 positions match TRBD1. The V and J ends lost 6 bases and 2 bases, in that order; junction bases with no gene match: 2. Germline assignment: CDR1 KGHSH and CDR2 LQKENI. This CDR3 spans 13 amino acids. CDR3 sequence reads: CASSRDRAYEQYF. The CDR3 nucleotides read TGTGCCAGCTCCCGGGACAGGGCCTACGAGCAGTACTTC. The whole variable domain, remainder taken from reference TRBV18 and TRBJ2-7, is NAGVMQNPRHLVRRRGQEARLRCSPMKGHSHVYWYRQLPEEGLKFMVYLQKENIIDESGMPKERFSAEFPKEGPSILRIQQVVRGDSAAYFCASSRDRAYEQYFGPGTRLTVT.

CDR3 nucleotide sequence: TGTGCCATCACCGAGGGGAACGGCGGGTACGAGCAGTACTTC. Its protein product is CAITEGNGGYEQYF. V is TRBV10-3 and J is TRBJ2-7, with D perhaps assigned TRBD1 or TRBD2 (5 bases each). Germline loops: CDR1 ENHRY, CDR2 SYGVKD. V dropped 7 bases and J dropped 4 bases, with 17 bases sitting between them. CDR3 length: 14 amino acids.

By share of the sample, this clone is medium-sized. The rearrangement uses TRBV5-1 and TRBJ2-7; D gene unclear. Deletions cut 0 bases from V and 2 bases from J, with 3 bases between. The CDR3 sequence is 12 residues long. CDR1 and CDR2 from the germline V gene are SGHRS and YFSETQ. CDR3 sequence: CASSLDAYEQYF. In DNA, the CDR3 is TGCGCCAGCAGCTTGGATGCCTACGAGCAGTACTTC.

The V call is TRBV12-1, the J call TRBJ2-5. TRBV12-1 is described as a pseudogene. This CDR3 has 17 residues. CDR3 region: CASSFGGPGLTGETQYF. DNA for the CDR3: TGTGCCAGCAGCTTTGGAGGACCTGGCCTAACCGGGGAGACCCAGTACTTC.

V gene TRBV27 combines with J gene TRBJ1-1, with 7 nucleotides matching TRBD1. V was clipped by 4 bases and J by 4 bases; unmatched bases: 6. This CDR3 spans 14 amino acids. The germline gives CDR1 MNHEY, CDR2 SMNVEV (reference sequence). CDR3 residues: CASSWTGTVTEAFF. The CDR3 DNA reads as TGTGCCAGCAGTTGGACCGGGACAGTCACTGAAGCTTTCTTT.

This sequence joins TRBV30 and TRBJ2-7, with D unresolved. Germline V gene lookup returns CDR1 GTSNPN and CDR2 SVGIG (reference sequence). Trimming left V 5 bases short and J 5 bases short, with 7 bases between. The CDR3 totals 10 residues. The CDR3 region has the DNA TGTGCCTGGGGCAGCCACGAGCAGTACTTC. Residues: CAWGSHEQYF.

This clone was detected only a few times. This chain links TRBV20-1 with TRBJ1-2, with TRBD1 as a possible D gene (6 bases). The CDR3 runs 11 residues. In germline, CDR1 is DFQATT, CDR2 SNEGSKA (reference sequence). Trimming shortened V by 4 bases and J by 4 bases, and 7 bases separated the two germline ends. CDR3 bases: TGCAGTGCTATAGGGGGCTATGGCTACACCTTC. It encodes CSAIGGYGYTF.

The chain is built from TRBV2 and TRBJ1-1; D not certain. From germline, CDR1 is SNHLY and CDR2 FYNNEI. The CDR3 length is 13 residues. Trimming left V 3 bases short and J 0 bases short, with 5 bases between. The CDR3: CASSDQVNTEAFF. DNA of the CDR3: TGTGCCAGCAGTGACCAAGTGAACACTGAAGCTTTCTTT.

This CDR3 reads CASSFSLGDRVIYGYTF. In DNA form, the CDR3 reads TGTGCCAGCAGTTTCTCGTTGGGGGACAGGGTCATCTATGGCTACACCTTC. This sequence joins TRBV7-8 and TRBJ1-2, with TRBD1 matching 9 bases. Trimming cost V 6 bases and J 4 bases; bases outside gene matches: 15. The CDR3 is 17 amino acids. CDR1 and CDR2 (germline): SGHVS, FQNEAQ.

The sample holds a few counts of this clone. The chain combines TRBV6-1 with TRBJ1-5; TRBD1 is a possible D gene (6 bases). V lost 6 bases to trimming and J lost 7 bases, with 19 bases between them. The CDR3 length is 15 residues. Germline-derived CDR1 and CDR2 are MNHNS and SASEGT. CDR3 residues: CASREDRQIRQPQHF. In nucleotides, the CDR3 is TGTGCCAGCAGAGAGGACAGACAAATCAGGCAGCCCCAGCATTTT.

V and J are TRBV2 and TRBJ2-4; the match to TRBD1 covers 7 bases. The CDR3 is 15 amino acids. Germline-derived CDR1 and CDR2 are SNHLY and FYNNEI. The V and J ends lost 6 bases and 7 bases, in that order; junction bases with no gene match: 12. Here the CDR3 reads CASSYRGRGANIQYF. The CDR3 nucleotides read TGTGCCAGCAGCTACAGGGGTAGAGGGGCTAACATTCAGTACTTC. The whole variable domain, remainder taken from reference TRBV2 and TRBJ2-4, is EPEVTQTPSHQVTQMGQEVILRCVPISNHLYFYWYRQILGQKVEFLVSFYNNEISEKSEIFDDQFSVERPDGSNFTLKIRSTKLEDSAMYFCASSYRGRGANIQYFGAGTRLSVL.

The rearrangement links TRBV5-1 to TRBJ1-1; D gene unclear. V shed 4 bases and J shed 4 bases, with 23 bases lying between them. Germline CDR1 and CDR2: SGHRS and YFSETQ. The length of the CDR3 is 17 residues. CDR3 in DNA: TGCGCCAGCAGCCCTCGAGCGGCCATCCGGCTGAGCACTGAAGCTTTCTTT. It translates to CASSPRAAIRLSTEAFF.